Listed below are T cell receptor beta chains from one sample, sequenced in a study of blood T cell repertoires in COVID-19. Libraries were prepared by immunoSEQ multiplex PCR; TCRdb keeps only in-frame clonotypes and omits some of them. The table includes some 220,000 clones, around 84% detected once. The sequencing sample was made of peripheral blood. These receptors came from a human donor in a cohort sampled during active COVID-19. Each CDR3 is given with its conserved first and last residue. D genes are given only for firm matches. The size field is filled for only some rows; it gives once, few, many or a size class.

- TRBJ1-4 - TRBV9 CASSATRDEKLFF TGTGCCAGCAGCGCTACGAGAGATGAAAAACTGTTTTTT
- TRBJ2-5 - TRBV28 CASSLSLGAETQYF TGTGCCAGCAGTTTATCCCTTGGAGCGGAGACCCAGTACTTC
TRBD1 TRBJ1-1 - TRBV10-3 CATTPGTGGNTEAFF TGTGCCACCACGCCGGGAACAGGGGGGAACACTGAAGCTTTCTTT
- TRBJ1-1 once TRBV5-6 CASSSQTRRNTEAFF TGTGCCAGCAGCTCACAGACACGCAGGAACACTGAAGCTTTCTTT
- TRBJ1-5 - TRBV7-3 CASSLGATSNQPQHF TGTGCCAGCAGCTTAGGGGCAACTAGCAATCAGCCCCAGCATTTT
- TRBJ1-5 - TRBV28 CASGSGGSPKYSNQPQHF TGTGCCAGCGGCTCGGGGGGATCGCCCAAATATAGCAATCAGCCCCAGCATTTT
- TRBJ2-3 - TRBV5-4 CASSSESWDTQYF TGTGCCAGCAGCTCCGAGTCGTGGGATACGCAGTATTTT
TRBD1 TRBJ1-2 - TRBV29-1 CSVGGQYGYTF TGCAGCGTGGGGGGACAGTATGGCTACACCTTC
TRBD2 TRBJ2-1 - TRBV7-9 CASRGWSGLAVNEQFF TGTGCCAGCAGGGGTTGGTCGGGACTAGCGGTTAATGAGCAGTTCTTC
- TRBJ2-2 - TRBV27 CASKTWNTGELFF TGTGCCAGTAAAACATGGAACACCGGGGAGCTGTTTTTT
- TRBJ2-1 - TRBV20-1 CSARVRDNWFF TGCAGTGCTAGAGTCAGAGACAATTGGTTCTTC
- TRBJ2-2 - TRBV5-1 CASSASMNTGELFF TGCGCCAGCAGCGCCTCTATGAACACCGGGGAGCTGTTTTTT
TRBD2 TRBJ2-1 - TRBV7-8 CASRYLRGGHEQFF TGTGCCAGCAGATACTTGCGGGGGGGGCATGAGCAGTTCTTC
- TRBJ2-1 - TRBV30 CAWMADSSAEQFF TGTGCCTGGATGGCGGACAGTTCAGCAGAGCAGTTCTTC
TRBD1 TRBJ2-7 many TRBV2 CASSGPLPGQGSSLSYEQYF TGTGCCAGCAGTGGGCCCCTTCCGGGACAGGGGTCCTCTCTTTCCTACGAGCAGTACTTC
- TRBJ1-1 few TRBV5-1 CASRTEGFTEAFF TGCGCCAGCAGGACCGAGGGATTTACTGAAGCTTTCTTT
TRBD2 TRBJ2-5 many TRBV27 CASSSIGSSGGRETQYF TGTGCCAGCAGTTCTATCGGGAGTAGCGGGGGGCGGGAGACCCAGTACTTC
TRBD2 TRBJ2-3 - TRBV5-1 CASSIASGSLDTQYF TGCGCCAGCAGCATCGCTAGCGGGAGTTTAGATACGCAGTATTTT
- TRBJ2-1 - TRBV6-6 CAISSPAGERFF TGTGCCATCAGTTCCCCTGCCGGGGAACGGTTCTTC
TRBD1 TRBJ2-1 - TRBV27 CASSLGQGSPEQFF TGTGCCAGCAGTCTAGGACAGGGATCCCCTGAGCAGTTCTTC
- TRBJ1-1 - TRBV7-2 CASSLDRVGGTEAFF TGTGCCAGCAGCTTGGATAGGGTTGGAGGCACTGAAGCTTTCTTT
- TRBJ1-3 - TRBV19 CASSIIRGSGNTIYF TGTGCCAGTAGTATAATAAGGGGTTCTGGAAACACCATATATTTT
- TRBJ2-1 - TRBV5-8 CASSLESSYNEQFF TGTGCCAGCAGCTTGGAGAGTTCCTACAATGAGCAGTTCTTC
TRBD2 TRBJ2-5 - TRBV3-1/TRBV3-2 CASSQAGGLMETQYF TGTGCCAGCAGCCAAGCGGGAGGGCTGATGGAGACCCAGTACTTC
- TRBJ2-7 - TRBV29-1 CSVGKDTNSYEQYF TGCAGCGTGGGGAAGGACACCAACTCCTACGAGCAGTACTTC